This TCR beta chain emerged from a study of patients and donors after allogeneic stem cell transplantation. MiXCR, run by TCRdb on the RT-PCR reads, gives a single entry per CDR3 protein. The sample includes approximately 220,000 distinct CDR3 sequences, about 38% of them seen just once. Comments on this clonotype: This could be a read error, since a much larger clone is one nucleotide away.

Per the germline V gene, CDR1 is SQVTM and CDR2 is ANQGSEA. The CDR3 contains 14 residues. This TCR derives from a human donor who was either an allogeneic HSCT recipient or a stem cell or donor lymphocyte infusion donor (not recorded which). It is not recorded whose cells these are; they may come from a transplant donor. The V gene is TRBV29-1, the J gene TRBJ2-2; possibly TRBD1 or TRBD2 for D (5 bases each). Material for sequencing was blood, either unsorted or a sorted T cell fraction (not recorded which). Here the CDR3 DNA reads TGCAGCGTTGAGGGGTATCCTGGGACCGCGGAGCTGTTTTTT. Translation: CSVEGYPGTAELFF.